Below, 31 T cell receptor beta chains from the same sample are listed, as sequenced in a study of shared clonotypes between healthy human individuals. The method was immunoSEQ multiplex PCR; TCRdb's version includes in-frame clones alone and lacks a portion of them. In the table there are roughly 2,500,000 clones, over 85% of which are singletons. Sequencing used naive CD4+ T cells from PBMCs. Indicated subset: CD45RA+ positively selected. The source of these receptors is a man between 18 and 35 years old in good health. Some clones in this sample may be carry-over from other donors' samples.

The CDR3 DNA is TGTGCCAGCAGTTTTAATATAGCGGGAGGGTCCTACGAGCAGTACTTC. This sequence encodes CASSFNIAGGSYEQYF. V and J are TRBV27 and TRBJ2-7; the match to TRBD2 covers 11 bases. The CDR3 length is 16 residues. Germline-derived CDR1 and CDR2 are MNHEY and SMNVEV (reference sequence). The ends lost 3 bases at V and 1 base at J; junction bases unmatched: 5.

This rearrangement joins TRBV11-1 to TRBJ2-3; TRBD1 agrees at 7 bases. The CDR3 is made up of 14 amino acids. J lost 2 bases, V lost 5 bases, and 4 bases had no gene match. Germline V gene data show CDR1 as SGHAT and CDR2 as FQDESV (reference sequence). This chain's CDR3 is CASSPGQDTDTQYF. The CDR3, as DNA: TGTGCCAGCAGCCCCGGACAGGACACAGATACGCAGTATTTT.

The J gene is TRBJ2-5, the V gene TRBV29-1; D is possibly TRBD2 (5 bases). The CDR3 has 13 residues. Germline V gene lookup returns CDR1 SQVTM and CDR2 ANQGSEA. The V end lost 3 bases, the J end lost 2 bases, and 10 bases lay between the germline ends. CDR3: CSVDSGKQETQYF. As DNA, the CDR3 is TGCAGCGTTGACTCGGGAAAACAAGAGACCCAGTACTTC.

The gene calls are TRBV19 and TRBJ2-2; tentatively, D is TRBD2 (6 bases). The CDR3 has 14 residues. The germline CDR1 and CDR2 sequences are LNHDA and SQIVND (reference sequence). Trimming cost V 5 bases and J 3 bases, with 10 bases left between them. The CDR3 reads CASSLREHTGELFF. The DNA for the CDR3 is TGTGCCAGTAGTCTTCGGGAGCACACCGGGGAGCTGTTTTTT.

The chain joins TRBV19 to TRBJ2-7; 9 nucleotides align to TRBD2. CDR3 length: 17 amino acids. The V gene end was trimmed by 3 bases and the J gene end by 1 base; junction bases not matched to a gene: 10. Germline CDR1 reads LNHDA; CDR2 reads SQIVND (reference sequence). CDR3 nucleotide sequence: TGTGCCAGTAGTATCGCGGCTAGCGGGACACGTTCCTACGAGCAGTACTTC. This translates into CASSIAASGTRSYEQYF. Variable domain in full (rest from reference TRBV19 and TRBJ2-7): DGGITQSPKYLFRKEGQNVTLSCEQNLNHDAMYWYRQDPGQGLRLIYYSQIVNDFQKGDIAEGYSVSREKKESFPLTVTSAQKNPTAFYLCASSIAASGTRSYEQYFGPGTRLTVT.

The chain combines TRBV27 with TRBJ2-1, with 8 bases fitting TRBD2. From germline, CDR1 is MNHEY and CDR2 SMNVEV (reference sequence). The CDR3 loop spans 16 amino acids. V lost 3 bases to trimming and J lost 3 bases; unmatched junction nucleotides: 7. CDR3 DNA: TGTGCCAGCAGTTTCCCGCGGGGGGCGGGCTACAATGAGCAGTTCTTC. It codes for CASSFPRGAGYNEQFF.

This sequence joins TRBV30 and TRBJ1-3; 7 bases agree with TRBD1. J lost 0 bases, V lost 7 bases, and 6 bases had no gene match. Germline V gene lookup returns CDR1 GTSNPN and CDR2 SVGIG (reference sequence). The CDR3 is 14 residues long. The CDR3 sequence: CAFPDRASGNTIYF. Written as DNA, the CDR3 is TGTGCCTTCCCCGACAGGGCCTCTGGAAACACCATATATTTT.

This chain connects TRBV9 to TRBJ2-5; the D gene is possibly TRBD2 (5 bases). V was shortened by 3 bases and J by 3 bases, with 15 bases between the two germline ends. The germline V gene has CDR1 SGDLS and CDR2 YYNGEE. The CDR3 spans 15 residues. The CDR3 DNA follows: TGTGCCAGCAGCGCCGAGGGTAGCGTAAAAGAGACCCAGTACTTC. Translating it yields CASSAEGSVKETQYF.

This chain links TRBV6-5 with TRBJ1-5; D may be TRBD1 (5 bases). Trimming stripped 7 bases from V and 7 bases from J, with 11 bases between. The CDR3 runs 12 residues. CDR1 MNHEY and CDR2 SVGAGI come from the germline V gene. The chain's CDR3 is CASTSGGQPQHF. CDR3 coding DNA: TGTGCCAGCACTTCTGGGGGGCAGCCCCAGCATTTT.

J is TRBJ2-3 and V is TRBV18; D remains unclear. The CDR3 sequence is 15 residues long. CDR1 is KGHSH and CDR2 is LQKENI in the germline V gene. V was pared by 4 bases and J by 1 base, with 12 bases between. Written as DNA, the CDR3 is TGTGCCAGCTCACGGCAAGTTGGGGGCACAGATACGCAGTATTTT. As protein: CASSRQVGGTDTQYF.

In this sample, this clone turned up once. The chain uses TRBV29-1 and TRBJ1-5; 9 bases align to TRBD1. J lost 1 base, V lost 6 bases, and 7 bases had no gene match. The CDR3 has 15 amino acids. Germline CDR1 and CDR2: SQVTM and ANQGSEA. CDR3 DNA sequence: TGCAGCGTAATAACCGGGACAGGGAGCAATCAGCCCCAGCATTTT. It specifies CSVITGTGSNQPQHF.

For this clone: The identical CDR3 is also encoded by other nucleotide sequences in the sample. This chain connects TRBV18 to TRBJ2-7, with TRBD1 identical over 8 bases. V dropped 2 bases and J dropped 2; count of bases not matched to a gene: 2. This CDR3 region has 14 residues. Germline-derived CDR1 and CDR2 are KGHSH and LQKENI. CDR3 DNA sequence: TGTGCCAGCTCACCAGAGACAGGGGCCTACGAGCAGTACTTC. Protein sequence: CASSPETGAYEQYF. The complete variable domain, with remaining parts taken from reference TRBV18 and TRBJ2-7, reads NAGVMQNPRHLVRRRGQEARLRCSPMKGHSHVYWYRQLPEEGLKFMVYLQKENIIDESGMPKERFSAEFPKEGPSILRIQQVVRGDSAAYFCASSPETGAYEQYFGPGTRLTVT.

CDR3 amino acids: CSVERGTNYGYTF. CDR3 nucleotide sequence: TGCAGCGTTGAAAGGGGCACAAACTATGGCTACACCTTC. V and J are TRBV29-1 and TRBJ1-2; perhaps TRBD1 as D (5 bases). Germline V gene lookup returns CDR1 SQVTM and CDR2 ANQGSEA. The CDR3 runs to 13 residues. Trimming removed 2 bases at V and 2 bases at J, with 9 bases between.

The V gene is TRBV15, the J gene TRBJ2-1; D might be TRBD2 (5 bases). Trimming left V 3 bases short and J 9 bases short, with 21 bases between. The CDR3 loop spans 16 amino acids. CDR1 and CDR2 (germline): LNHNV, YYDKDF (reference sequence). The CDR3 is CATSSLVGAWIGEQFF. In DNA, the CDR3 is TGTGCCACCAGCAGTTTGGTGGGAGCATGGATCGGTGAGCAGTTCTTC.

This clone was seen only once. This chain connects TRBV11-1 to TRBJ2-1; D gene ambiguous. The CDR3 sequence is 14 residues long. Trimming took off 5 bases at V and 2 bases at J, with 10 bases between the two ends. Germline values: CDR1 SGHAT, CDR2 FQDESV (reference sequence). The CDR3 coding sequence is TGTGCCAGCAGCCCTTCGCCGGCCTACAATGAGCAGTTCTTC. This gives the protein CASSPSPAYNEQFF.

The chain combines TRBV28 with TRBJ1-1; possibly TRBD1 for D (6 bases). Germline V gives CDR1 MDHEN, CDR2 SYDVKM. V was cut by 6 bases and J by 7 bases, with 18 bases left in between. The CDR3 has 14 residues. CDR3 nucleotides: TGTGCCAGCAGCCAACCGCCGGGACATATTGAAGCTTTCTTT. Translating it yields CASSQPPGHIEAFF.

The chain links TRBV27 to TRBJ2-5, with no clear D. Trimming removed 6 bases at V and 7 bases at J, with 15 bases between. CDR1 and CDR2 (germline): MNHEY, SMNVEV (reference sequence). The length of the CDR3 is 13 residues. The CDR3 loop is CASRYNFHGTQYF. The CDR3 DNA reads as TGTGCCAGCAGATATAACTTCCATGGGACCCAGTACTTC.

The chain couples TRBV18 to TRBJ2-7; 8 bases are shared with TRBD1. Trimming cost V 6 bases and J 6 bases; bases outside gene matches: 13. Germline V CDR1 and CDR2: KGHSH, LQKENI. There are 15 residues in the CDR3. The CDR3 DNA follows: TGTGCCAGCTCGCTTACGGCGCAGGGGGCAGGCGAGCAGTACTTC. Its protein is CASSLTAQGAGEQYF.

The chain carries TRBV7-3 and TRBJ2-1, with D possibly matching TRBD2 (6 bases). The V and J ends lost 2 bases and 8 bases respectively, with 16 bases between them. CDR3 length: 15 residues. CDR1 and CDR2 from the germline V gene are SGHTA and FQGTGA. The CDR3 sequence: CASSLLGGTLDEQFF. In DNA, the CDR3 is TGTGCCAGCAGCTTACTTGGCGGGACGTTGGATGAGCAGTTCTTC.

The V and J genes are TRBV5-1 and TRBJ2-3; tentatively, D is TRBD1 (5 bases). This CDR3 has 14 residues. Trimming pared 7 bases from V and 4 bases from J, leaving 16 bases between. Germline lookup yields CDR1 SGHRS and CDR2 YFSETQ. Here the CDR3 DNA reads TGCGCCAGCCAGGTCGGAGTAGGGGCAGATACGCAGTATTTT. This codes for CASQVGVGADTQYF.

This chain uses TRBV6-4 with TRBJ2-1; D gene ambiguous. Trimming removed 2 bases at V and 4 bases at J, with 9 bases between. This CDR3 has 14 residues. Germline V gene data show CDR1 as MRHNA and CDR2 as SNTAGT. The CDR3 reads CASSDGGGYNEQFF. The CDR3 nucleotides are TGTGCCAGCAGTGACGGTGGTGGATACAATGAGCAGTTCTTC.

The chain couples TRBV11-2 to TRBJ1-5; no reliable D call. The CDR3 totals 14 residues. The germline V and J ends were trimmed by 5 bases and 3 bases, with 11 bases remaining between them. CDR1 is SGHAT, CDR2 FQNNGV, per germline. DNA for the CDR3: TGTGCCAGCAGCCGAGGCGATTTCAATCAGCCCCAGCATTTT. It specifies CASSRGDFNQPQHF.

In nucleotides, the CDR3 is TGTGCCAGCTCACCAGGCTGGGGAGAGTTCAATGAGCAGTTCTTC. Amino acid sequence: CASSPGWGEFNEQFF. The genes are TRBV18 and TRBJ2-1; the D gene is possibly TRBD2 (5 bases). Deletions cut 2 bases from V and 6 bases from J, with 14 bases between. The CDR3 has 15 amino acids. The germline V gene encodes CDR1 KGHSH and CDR2 LQKENI.

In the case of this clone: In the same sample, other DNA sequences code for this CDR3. CDR3 in DNA: TGCGCCAGCAGCCAAGGTACAGAGCAGTACTTC. Its protein product is CASSQGTEQYF. The chain combines TRBV4-1 with TRBJ2-7; D gene ambiguous. CDR3 length: 11 amino acids. Trimming took off 1 base at V and 7 bases at J, with 5 bases between the two ends. Germline CDR1 and CDR2: MGHRA and YSYEKL.

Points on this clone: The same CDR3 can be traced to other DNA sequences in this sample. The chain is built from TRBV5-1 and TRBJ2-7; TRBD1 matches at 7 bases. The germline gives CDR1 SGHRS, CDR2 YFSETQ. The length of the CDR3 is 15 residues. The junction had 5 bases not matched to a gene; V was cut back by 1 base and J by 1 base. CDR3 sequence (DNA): TGCGCCAGCAGCTTGACCGGGACAGCTTCCTACGAGCAGTACTTC. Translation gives CASSLTGTASYEQYF.

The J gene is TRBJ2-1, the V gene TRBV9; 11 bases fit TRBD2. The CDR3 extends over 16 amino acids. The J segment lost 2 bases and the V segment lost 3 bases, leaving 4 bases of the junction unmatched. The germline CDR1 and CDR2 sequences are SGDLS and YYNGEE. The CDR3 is CASSGYSGRAYNEQFF. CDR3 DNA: TGTGCCAGCAGCGGATATAGCGGGAGGGCCTACAATGAGCAGTTCTTC. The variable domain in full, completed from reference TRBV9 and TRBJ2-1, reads DSGVTQTPKHLITATGQRVTLRCSPRSGDLSVYWYQQSLDQGLQFLIQYYNGEERAKGNILERFSAQQFPDLHSELNLSSLELGDSALYFCASSGYSGRAYNEQFFGPGTRLTVL.

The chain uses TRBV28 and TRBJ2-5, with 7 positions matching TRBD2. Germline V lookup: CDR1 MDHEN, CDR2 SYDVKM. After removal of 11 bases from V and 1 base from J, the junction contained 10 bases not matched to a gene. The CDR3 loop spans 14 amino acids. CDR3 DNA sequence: TGTGCCGGCTTTTGGGCTAGCGGCCAAGAGACCCAGTACTTC. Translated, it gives CAGFWASGQETQYF.

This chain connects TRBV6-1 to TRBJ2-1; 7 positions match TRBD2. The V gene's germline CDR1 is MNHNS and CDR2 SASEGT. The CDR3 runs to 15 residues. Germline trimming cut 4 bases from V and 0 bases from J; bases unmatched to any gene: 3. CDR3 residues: CASSAVAGSYNEQFF. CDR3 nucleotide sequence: TGTGCCAGCAGTGCCGTAGCGGGCTCCTACAATGAGCAGTTCTTC.

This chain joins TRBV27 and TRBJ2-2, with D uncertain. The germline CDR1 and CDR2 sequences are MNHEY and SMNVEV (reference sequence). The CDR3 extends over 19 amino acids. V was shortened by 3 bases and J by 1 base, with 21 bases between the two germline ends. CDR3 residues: CASSFRLPRPQKNTGELFF. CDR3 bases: TGTGCCAGCAGTTTTCGGCTGCCACGACCCCAGAAGAACACCGGGGAGCTGTTTTTT.

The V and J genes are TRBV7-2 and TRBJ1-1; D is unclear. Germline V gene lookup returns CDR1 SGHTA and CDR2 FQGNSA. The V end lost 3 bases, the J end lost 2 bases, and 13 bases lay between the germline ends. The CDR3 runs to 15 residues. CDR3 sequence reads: CASSFSKKTNTEAFF. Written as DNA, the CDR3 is TGTGCCAGCAGCTTTTCAAAGAAGACTAACACTGAAGCTTTCTTT.

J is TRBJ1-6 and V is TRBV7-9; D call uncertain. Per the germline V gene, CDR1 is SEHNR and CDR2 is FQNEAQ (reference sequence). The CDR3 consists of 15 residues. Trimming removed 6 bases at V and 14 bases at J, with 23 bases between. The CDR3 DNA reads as TGTGCCAGCAGGCCCCCCAAAAGTTACGGTTGGGCCCTCCACTTT. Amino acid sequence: CASRPPKSYGWALHF.